This T cell receptor beta chain was profiled in a study of blood T cell repertoires in COVID-19. About the study: Some COVID-19 samples were acute and others convalescent; all came from the United States, Italy and Spain. Sources were T cells, B-cell-depleted T cells, or PBMCs; the material itself was cDNA or gDNA.

How the authors handled the data: The assay estimated nucleated cells by amplifying reference gene primers. Some clones are missing from TCRdb's copy, which holds only in-frame ones; the method was immunoSEQ multiplex PCR. V, J and clone size are taken as reported in that table, and D and trimming were inferred from the DNA itself. The sample lists about 220,000 clones, approximately 83% occurring once. V was clipped by 1 base and J by 7 bases, with 16 bases between them. CDR1 and CDR2 from the germline V gene are LGHNA and YSLEER. The CDR3 totals 15 residues. The chain combines TRBV4-3 with TRBJ1-1; the D is unclear. Sequencing was performed on peripheral blood. This TCR was recovered from an older woman with acute or convalescent COVID-19. The CDR3 sequence: CASSQAHKTRSEAFF. The CDR3 DNA reads TGCGCCAGCAGCCAAGCGCACAAAACCAGAAGTGAAGCTTTCTTT.